This passage covers 11 T cell receptor beta chains from one sample sequenced in a study of beta chain features in type 1 diabetes. Expressed TCRB transcripts got sequenced, as all isolated RNA was reverse transcribed. TCRdb's copy holds only in-frame clones and misses some; the assay was immunoSEQ multiplex PCR. The sample has 130,000 to 150,000 clones, about 51% seen once. Material for sequencing was Tregs from blood. Source of these receptors: a young man in good health.

This clone has a handful of counts. The chain employs TRBV7-9 and TRBJ2-7, with D possibly being TRBD1 (6 bases). V dropped 0 bases and J dropped 5 bases, with 8 bases sitting between them. CDR1 and CDR2 (germline): SEHNR, FQNEAQ (reference sequence). This CDR3 comprises 13 residues. In DNA, the CDR3 is TGTGCCAGCAGCTTAGCGGGGGCCGACGAGCAGTACTTC. Translated, it gives CASSLAGADEQYF. The full variable domain, in which reference TRBV7-9 and TRBJ2-7 provide the parts outside the CDR3, is DTGVSQNPRHKITKRGQNVTFRCDPISEHNRLYWYRQTLGQGPEFLTYFQNEAQLEKSRLLSDRFSAERPKGSFSTLEIQRTEQGDSAMYLCASSLAGADEQYFGPGTRLTVT.

The DNA of the CDR3 is TGCGCCAGCAGCTTCTCCCTACCCGGGACAGAGACCTACGAGCAGTACTTC. It encodes CASSFSLPGTETYEQYF. The chain carries TRBV5-1 and TRBJ2-7; 7 bases match TRBD1. The junction had 13 bases not matched to a gene; V was cut back by 2 bases and J by 2 bases. The CDR3 runs to 17 residues. Germline lookup yields CDR1 SGHRS and CDR2 YFSETQ.

The chain uses TRBV7-2 and TRBJ1-3; D possibly corresponds to TRBD1 (6 bases). The V gene's germline CDR1 is SGHTA and CDR2 FQGNSA. The V end was cut by 2 bases, the J end by 10 bases, with 12 bases between. The CDR3 spans 13 residues. In DNA, the CDR3 is TGTGCCAGCAGCTTAAGAAGGGGGGGGACCATATATTTT. Translation: CASSLRRGGTIYF.

J is TRBJ2-7 and V is TRBV25-1; 10 bases are a match to TRBD2. Germline V gene lookup returns CDR1 MGHDK and CDR2 SYGVNS. This CDR3 contains 15 residues. The trim removed 2 bases at V and 1 base at J, leaving 2 bases unmatched. The CDR3 DNA follows: TGTGCCAGCAGTGAAGGACTAGCGGTATCCTACGAGCAGTACTTC. Translating gives CASSEGLAVSYEQYF.

The rearrangement links TRBV6-5 to TRBJ2-7; 7 bases line up with TRBD2. J lost 6 bases, V lost 2 bases, and 4 bases had no gene match. The CDR3 spans 13 residues. Germline V gives CDR1 MNHEY, CDR2 SVGAGI. The CDR3 nucleotides are TGTGCCAGCAGTTACATCGGGGAGGGCGAGCAGTACTTC. Amino acid sequence: CASSYIGEGEQYF.

The J gene is TRBJ1-4, the V gene TRBV9; 9 positions match TRBD1. This CDR3 has 15 amino acids. Germline CDR1 reads SGDLS; CDR2 reads YYNGEE. The ends lost 4 bases at V and 8 bases at J; junction bases unmatched: 9. CDR3 sequence reads: CASSLGTGRYEKLFF. CDR3 in DNA: TGTGCCAGCAGCCTCGGGACAGGGCGGTACGAAAAACTGTTTTTT.

The chain joins TRBV6-5 to TRBJ1-2, with D unresolved. Per the germline V gene, CDR1 is MNHEY and CDR2 is SVGAGI. This CDR3 is built from 15 residues. The germline V and J ends were trimmed by 0 bases and 8 bases, with 16 bases remaining between them. As DNA, the CDR3 is TGTGCCAGCAGTTACTCGAGTTCCGGGGTTCGGGGCTACACCTTC. Protein sequence: CASSYSSSGVRGYTF.

V gene TRBV6-5 combines with J gene TRBJ2-7; the match to TRBD1 covers 10 bases. The CDR3 consists of 13 residues. After removal of 8 bases from V and 3 bases from J, the junction contained 4 bases not matched to a gene. Looked up from germline, CDR1 is MNHEY and CDR2 is SVGAGI. This CDR3 is CASYGTGDYEQYF. CDR3 nucleotide sequence: TGTGCCAGCTACGGGACAGGGGACTACGAGCAGTACTTC.

In DNA, the CDR3 is TGTGCCAGCAGTTTCGGGGGTATGGGTGAAAAACTGTTTTTT. Translated, it gives CASSFGGMGEKLFF. The rearrangement joins TRBV27 to TRBJ1-4, with D possibly TRBD1 on 5 matching bases. CDR3 length: 14 residues. V dropped 3 bases and J dropped 7 bases, with 12 bases sitting between them. Looked up from germline, CDR1 is MNHEY and CDR2 is SMNVEV (reference sequence).

This clone was observed a handful of times. The chain combines TRBV29-1 with TRBJ1-2, with TRBD1 matching over 7 bases. Germline CDR1 reads SQVTM; CDR2 reads ANQGSEA. V trimming: 7 bases; J trimming: 4 bases; junction bases outside the gene matches: 12. CDR3 length: 14 residues. The CDR3, as DNA: TGCAGCGCCCTTCCCGGACAGGAGACCTATGGCTACACCTTC. This encodes CSALPGQETYGYTF. Complete variable domain (other parts from reference TRBV29-1 and TRBJ1-2): SAVISQKPSRDICQRGTSLTIQCQVDSQVTMMFWYRQQPGQSLTLIATANQGSEATYESGFVIDKFPISRPNLTFSTLTVSNMSPEDSSIYLCSALPGQETYGYTFGSGTRLTVV.

The count of this clone is one. The chain recombines TRBV4-3 with TRBJ1-2; 8 bases fit TRBD1. CDR1 is LGHNA, CDR2 YSLEER, per germline. This CDR3 spans 17 amino acids. V was clipped by 0 bases and J by 0 bases; unmatched bases: 6. CDR3 nucleotide sequence: TGCGCCAGCAGCCAAGACGCCCAGGGGGCGTCTAACTATGGCTACACCTTC. Encoded protein: CASSQDAQGASNYGYTF.